Following are 24 T cell receptor beta chains from one sample sequenced in a study of blood T cells in healthy people across ages. The second PCR ran roughly 6 to 11 cycles with a sample-barcoded 5' primer and J-beta primers. TCRdb re-called the 5' RACE reads through MiXCR, storing one row per CDR3 protein. Of about 290,000 distinct CDR3 sequences in the sample, 25% to 30% were seen once. Input material: blood. The receptors originated from an older woman in good health.

The V call is TRBV6-1, the J call TRBJ1-5; D possibly corresponds to TRBD1 (5 bases). The ends were cut back, 7 bases at V and 3 bases at J, with 13 bases in the middle. The CDR3 consists of 14 residues. Germline V lookup: CDR1 MNHNS, CDR2 SASEGT. For the CDR3, the DNA is TGTGCCAGCAACCCTGGGGCAGTCAATCAGCCCCAGCATTTT. This encodes CASNPGAVNQPQHF.

The sample holds a few counts of this clonotype. The rearrangement links TRBV27 to TRBJ2-7; maybe TRBD1 (6 bases). Germline-derived CDR1 and CDR2 are MNHEY and SMNVEV (reference sequence). This CDR3 spans 13 amino acids. V was shortened by 6 bases and J by 4 bases, with 13 bases between the two germline ends. The CDR3 coding sequence is TGTGCCAGCAGGGAAATTAGGGGGTACGAGCAGTACTTC. It translates to CASREIRGYEQYF.

This clonotype has more than one count but fewer than ten. The CDR3 DNA reads as TGTGCCATCAGTGATGGGGGGGGCAATCAGCCCCAGCATTTT. Translated: CAISDGGGNQPQHF. This sequence joins TRBV10-3 and TRBJ1-5, with a possible D match to TRBD1 (5 bases). This CDR3 has 14 amino acids. V was pared by 3 bases and J by 2 bases, with 8 bases between. Germline lookup yields CDR1 ENHRY and CDR2 SYGVKD.

This chain uses TRBV20-1 with TRBJ2-3; D uncertain. Looked up from germline, CDR1 is DFQATT and CDR2 is SNEGSKA (reference sequence). Trimming cost V 3 bases and J 0 bases, with 10 bases left between them. The CDR3 is 14 residues long. In nucleotides, the CDR3 is TGCAGTGCTAGCCGGCTGACTAGCACAGATACGCAGTATTTT. Translation gives CSASRLTSTDTQYF.

This clonotype was seen only a few times. The V and J genes are TRBV11-2 and TRBJ2-2; 8 nucleotides line up with TRBD1. CDR3 length: 15 amino acids. The J segment lost 3 bases and the V segment lost 5 bases, leaving 5 bases of the junction unmatched. Germline values: CDR1 SGHAT, CDR2 FQNNGV. In DNA, the CDR3 is TGTGCCAGCAGCACCGGGACAGGCGACACCGGGGAGCTGTTTTTT. Its translation: CASSTGTGDTGELFF.

Written as DNA, the CDR3 is TGTGCCAGCGTGGGACTAGATGGTATCCCAGATACGCAGTATTTT. Translation: CASVGLDGIPDTQYF. The chain couples TRBV6-2 or TRBV6-3 to TRBJ2-3; 8 bases are a match to TRBD2. The CDR3 has 15 residues. The V gene's germline CDR1 is MNHEY and CDR2 SVGEGT. V dropped 8 bases and J dropped 4; count of bases not matched to a gene: 11.

The chain combines TRBV27 with TRBJ2-3; D is unresolved. The germline V gene has CDR1 MNHEY and CDR2 SMNVEV (reference sequence). V lost 4 bases, J lost 5 bases, and 16 bases lay in between. The CDR3 has 15 amino acids. CDR3 sequence reads: CASSYLTEFKDTQYF. CDR3 bases: TGTGCCAGCAGTTACCTCACGGAGTTTAAAGATACGCAGTATTTT.

The J gene is TRBJ1-3, the V gene TRBV15; the D is unclear. The CDR3 contains 16 residues. The V end lost 1 base, the J end lost 0 bases, and 10 bases lay between the germline ends. Germline V CDR1 and CDR2: LNHNV, YYDKDF (reference sequence). DNA of the CDR3: TGTGCCACCAGCAGAGGACGGTCCAACTCTGGAAACACCATATATTTT. Translated, it gives CATSRGRSNSGNTIYF.

V usage is TRBV4-3 and J usage is TRBJ2-7; possibly TRBD1 for D (6 bases). Trimming took 0 bases from V and 7 from J, leaving 16 bases between them. This CDR3 spans 15 amino acids. CDR1 is LGHNA and CDR2 is YSLEER in the germline V gene. This chain's CDR3 is CASSQDYQGSGEQYF. The CDR3 DNA sequence: TGCGCCAGCAGCCAAGATTATCAGGGGTCTGGGGAGCAGTACTTC.

The sample holds a few counts of this clonotype. This chain links TRBV6-6 with TRBJ2-3; D is possibly TRBD1 (5 bases). Per the germline V gene, CDR1 is MNHNY and CDR2 is SVGAGI (reference sequence). The CDR3 is made up of 15 amino acids. With 0 bases removed from V and 2 bases from J, the gap between germline ends came to 9 bases. The CDR3 coding sequence is TGTGCCAGCAGTTACTCCCAGGGCTACACAGATACGCAGTATTTT. Translated, it gives CASSYSQGYTDTQYF.

V is TRBV5-1 and J is TRBJ2-5, with a tentative D call TRBD1 (7 bases). V was trimmed by 6 bases and J by 2 bases, leaving 17 bases between them. Germline assignment: CDR1 SGHRS and CDR2 YFSETQ. This CDR3 comprises 15 residues. This chain's CDR3 is CASTFSGGLQETQYF. DNA for the CDR3: TGCGCCAGCACCTTTTCAGGGGGACTGCAAGAGACCCAGTACTTC. Combining the CDR3 with reference TRBV5-1 and TRBJ2-5 gives the whole variable domain KAGVTQTPRYLIKTRGQQVTLSCSPISGHRSVSWYQQTPGQGLQFLFEYFSETQRNKGNFPGRFSGRQFSNSRSEMNVSTLELGDSALYLCASTFSGGLQETQYFGPGTRLLVL.

A note on this clonotype: Because it lacks the conserved phenylalanine or tryptophan at the end, this CDR3 is likely a read error. V usage is TRBV7-9 and J usage is TRBJ2-5; 8 positions agree with TRBD2. The DNA end is more similar to TRBJ2-1, so the J call may be wrong. This CDR3 contains 16 residues. The germline V gene has CDR1 SEHNR and CDR2 FQNEAQ (reference sequence). The CDR3 nucleotides are TGTGCCAGCAGCTTGTATTCCGGGAGGGAGAAAAATGAGCAGTTCCTC. It is translated as CASSLYSGREKNEQFL.

This clonotype was recorded a few times. This may be a read error, as it is one base from a much larger clone. DNA for the CDR3: TGTGTCAGCAGCTCCGGGACTAGCGGGATGTGGTTCTTC. It specifies CVSSSGTSGMWFF. This rearrangement joins TRBV5-4 to TRBJ2-1; 13 nucleotides match TRBD2. The CDR3 covers 13 residues. Germline V gene sequence: CDR1 SGHNT, CDR2 YYREEE (reference sequence).

The CDR3 is CASSLGQELTNEQFF. In DNA, the CDR3 is TGTGCCAGCAGTTTAGGCCAGGAGCTTACCAATGAGCAGTTCTTC. This chain connects TRBV12-3 or TRBV12-4 to TRBJ2-1; D gene unclear. This CDR3 is built from 15 residues. The V end lost 1 base, the J end lost 6 bases, and 13 bases lay between the germline ends.

The rearrangement joins TRBV7-2 to TRBJ2-5; TRBD1 might be the D (6 bases). There are 18 residues in the CDR3. The V end was cut by 2 bases, the J end by 4 bases, with 23 bases between. Germline V gene data show CDR1 as SGHTA and CDR2 as FQGNSA. The CDR3 region has the DNA TGTGCCAGCAGCTTAACGGGTCGGGCAGGGGCAATCGGAGAGACCCAGTACTTC. It yields the protein CASSLTGRAGAIGETQYF.

This clonotype was seen a few times. The J gene is TRBJ2-7, the V gene TRBV11-2, with a tentative D call TRBD2 (5 bases). This CDR3 is built from 15 residues. Germline V lookup: CDR1 SGHAT, CDR2 FQNNGV. Trimming took off 1 base at V and 2 bases at J, with 12 bases between the two ends. The CDR3 DNA sequence: TGTGCCAGCAGCTTAGGGACTGCCGGCGCCTACGAGCAGTACTTC. It yields the protein CASSLGTAGAYEQYF.

A remark on this clonotype: A read error may produce the germline difference seen at one junction end. The rearrangement uses TRBV5-1 and TRBJ2-5; the D is unclear. CDR3 length equals 15 residues. The V gene's germline CDR1 is SGHRS and CDR2 YFSETQ. The CDR3 loop reads CASSLEFNDQGTQYF. The DNA of the CDR3 is TGCGCCAGCAGCTTGGAGTTCAACGACCAAGGGACCCAGTACTTC. The full variable domain, its missing parts supplied by reference TRBV5-1 and TRBJ2-5, is KAGVTQTPRYLIKTRGQQVTLSCSPISGHRSVSWYQQTPGQGLQFLFEYFSETQRNKGNFPGRFSGRQFSNSRSEMNVSTLELGDSALYLCASSLEFNDQGTQYFGPGTRLLVL.

This chain links TRBV10-3 with TRBJ2-5; 8 bases agree with TRBD1. The CDR3 covers 14 residues. With 7 bases clipped from V and 11 bases from J, the junction kept 15 bases outside the gene matches. Looked up from germline, CDR1 is ENHRY and CDR2 is SYGVKD. The CDR3 DNA sequence: TGTGCCATCAACCCCGGACAGGGACCCTACCAGCAGTACTTC. This sequence encodes CAINPGQGPYQQYF.

This chain joins TRBV10-3 and TRBJ2-7; TRBD2 matches 7 bases. The CDR3 spans 14 residues. V trimming: 3 bases; J trimming: 4 bases; junction bases outside the gene matches: 6. In germline, CDR1 is ENHRY, CDR2 SYGVKD. The CDR3, as DNA: TGTGCCATCAGTGATTCGGGGGGATCGTACGAGCAGTACTTC. This sequence encodes CAISDSGGSYEQYF.

Many counts were recorded for this clonotype. The genes are TRBV5-1 and TRBJ2-1; 11 positions match TRBD2. This CDR3 is 15 amino acids long. V lost 2 bases to trimming and J lost 7 bases; unmatched junction nucleotides: 5. Looked up from germline, CDR1 is SGHRS and CDR2 is YFSETQ. The DNA of the CDR3 is TGCGCCAGCAGCTTCCGGCGACTAGCGGGAAATGAGCAGTTCTTC. Translation gives CASSFRRLAGNEQFF.

The chain carries TRBV5-1 and TRBJ1-1; 7 positions match TRBD1. Germline-derived CDR1 and CDR2 are SGHRS and YFSETQ. With V trimmed by 7 bases and J by 2 bases, 5 bases remained unmatched. This CDR3 comprises 13 residues. The CDR3 reads CASGTDINTEAFF. The CDR3 DNA reads as TGCGCCAGCGGGACAGATATTAACACTGAAGCTTTCTTT.

This clonotype has only a few counts. The CDR3 does not end in the conserved phenylalanine or tryptophan, so this is likely a read error. The DNA is left out, because the CDR3 cannot be placed on it with certainty; the CDR3 is given as TCRdb lists it. This chain joins TRBV3-1 and TRBJ2-5; the D call TRBD2 from the table was never checked on the DNA. The CDR3 has 10 residues if both end residues are counted. In germline, CDR1 is LGHDT, CDR2 YNNKEL (reference sequence). CDR3 region: CASSQAGGTV.

The chain joins TRBV4-3 to TRBJ2-7, with a tentative D call TRBD1 (6 bases). This CDR3 has 14 amino acids. The V gene's germline CDR1 is LGHNA and CDR2 YSLEER. The V gene lost 2 bases and the J gene lost 4 bases, with 12 bases spanning the gap. CDR3 protein: CASSQLTGRYEQYF. Written as DNA, the CDR3 is TGCGCCAGCAGCCAACTTACAGGGCGATACGAGCAGTACTTC.

This clonotype was seen a handful of times. The gene calls are TRBV5-1 and TRBJ2-5; D remains unclear. From germline, CDR1 is SGHRS and CDR2 YFSETQ. CDR3 length: 15 amino acids. V lost 1 base, J lost 0 bases, and 10 bases lay in between. The DNA of the CDR3 is TGCGCCAGCAGCTTGCCCGACCCGTACCAAGAGACCCAGTACTTC. It encodes CASSLPDPYQETQYF.